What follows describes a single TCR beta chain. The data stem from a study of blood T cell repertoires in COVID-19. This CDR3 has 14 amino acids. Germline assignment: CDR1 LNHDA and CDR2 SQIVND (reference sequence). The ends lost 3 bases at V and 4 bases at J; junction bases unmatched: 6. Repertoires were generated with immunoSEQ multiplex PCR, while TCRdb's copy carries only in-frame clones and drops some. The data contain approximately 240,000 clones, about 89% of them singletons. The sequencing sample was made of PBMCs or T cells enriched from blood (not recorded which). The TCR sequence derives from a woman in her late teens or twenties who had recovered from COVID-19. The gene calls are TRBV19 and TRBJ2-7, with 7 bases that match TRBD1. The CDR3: CASSMSRGFYEQYF. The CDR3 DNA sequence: TGTGCCAGTAGTATGTCCAGGGGGTTTTACGAGCAGTACTTC.